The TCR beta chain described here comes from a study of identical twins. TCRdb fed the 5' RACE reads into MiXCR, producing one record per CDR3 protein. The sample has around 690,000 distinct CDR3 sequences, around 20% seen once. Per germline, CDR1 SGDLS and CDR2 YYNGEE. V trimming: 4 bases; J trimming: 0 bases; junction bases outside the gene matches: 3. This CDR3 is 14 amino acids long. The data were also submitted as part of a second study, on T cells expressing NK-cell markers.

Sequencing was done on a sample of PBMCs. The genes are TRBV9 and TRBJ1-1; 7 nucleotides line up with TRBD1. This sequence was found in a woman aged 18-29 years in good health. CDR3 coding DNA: TGTGCCAGCAGCAAGACAGGGATGAACACTGAAGCTTTCTTT. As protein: CASSKTGMNTEAFF. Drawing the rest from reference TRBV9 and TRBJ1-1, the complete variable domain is DSGVTQTPKHLITATGQRVTLRCSPRSGDLSVYWYQQSLDQGLQFLIQYYNGEERAKGNILERFSAQQFPDLHSELNLSSLELGDSALYFCASSKTGMNTEAFFGQGTRLTVV.